The clone carrying this TCR beta chain was recorded a few times. The antigen is not known. Other DNA sequences of this sample code for an identical CDR3. The data derive from a study of vaccination effects on CD4 cells after COVID-19. Study-wide context: Cultivation was performed at roughly 2.2 million PBMC per well with around 9.3 IU/ml IL-2 and around 10 ug/ml peptides added.

Culture lasted around eleven days before CD4+ T cell isolation. Two-dose vaccination with either BNT162b2 or mRNA-1273 was given to the participants. The vaccine recipients had no prior SARS-CoV-2 infection, with negative nucleocapsid antibodies. Trimming shortened V by 3 bases and J by 2 bases, and 3 bases separated the two germline ends. CDR3 length: 12 amino acids. The germline gives CDR1 SEHNR, CDR2 FQNEAQ (reference sequence). Here immunoSEQ multiplex PCR was the method, and the copy in TCRdb shows in-frame clones only, minus some. The sample carries about 66,000 clones, approximately 80% recorded once.

This clonotype was sampled from a human donor who received a COVID-19 vaccine. The starting material was CD4+ T cells from PBMCs cultured without peptide, obtained after COVID-19 vaccination. The V and J genes are TRBV7-9 and TRBJ2-3; D is unclear. The CDR3 spells CASSLSTDTQYF. For the CDR3, the DNA is TGTGCCAGCAGCTTGTCCACAGATACGCAGTATTTT.